Following are 28 T cell receptor beta chains from one sample sequenced in a study of regulatory T cells in long-lasting Graves disease. Documented time point: newly diagnosed GD, antithyroid drugs for less than 3 months. PBMC-extracted RNA yielded the TCR library. TCR beta libraries were built with iRepertoire HTBI primers and Arm-PCR of CDR3 regions. TCRdb recomputed calls from the multiplex PCR reads with MiXCR, one row per CDR3 protein. The sample consists of fewer than 350,000 distinct CDR3 sequences, 18% of them appearing once. Here the sequenced sample was peripheral blood mononuclear cells (PBMCs), taken at new diagnosis, from a patient treated with antithyroid drugs. These TCRs come from a female donor with Graves disease.

This clonotype was seen at least ten times. V is TRBV12-3 or TRBV12-4 and J is TRBJ1-3; D is possibly TRBD1 (5 bases). V lost 6 bases and J lost 3, with 12 bases in between. There are 14 residues in the CDR3. The CDR3 DNA follows: TGTGCCAGCAGCCAGACAGCTCTTGGAAACACCATATATTTT. As protein: CASSQTALGNTIYF.

The chain carries TRBV27 and TRBJ2-5, with 10 bases matching TRBD1. In germline, CDR1 is MNHEY, CDR2 SMNVEV (reference sequence). The V gene end was trimmed by 6 bases and the J gene end by 5 bases; junction bases not matched to a gene: 18. The CDR3 contains 18 residues. DNA for the CDR3: TGTGCCAGCAGCCGATATTTCCCACGGGACAGGGGAAGGGAGACCCAGTACTTC. Protein sequence: CASSRYFPRDRGRETQYF.

The chain carries TRBV19 and TRBJ1-1, with a weak D call TRBD1 (6 bases). CDR1 is LNHDA and CDR2 is SQIVND in the germline V gene (reference sequence). V gave up 3 bases and J gave up 5 bases, with 25 bases separating them. CDR3 length: 18 amino acids. The CDR3 sequence is CASSIEYPTPEGETEAFF. CDR3 in DNA: TGTGCCAGTAGTATTGAGTATCCCACACCCGAGGGGGAGACTGAAGCTTTCTTT.

A remark on this clonotype: Germline and junction disagree at one end, which may indicate a read error. The rearrangement links TRBV29-1 to TRBJ1-4, with D unresolved. This CDR3 contains 13 residues. Germline lookup yields CDR1 SQVTM and CDR2 ANQGSEA. CDR3 region: CSVVEGLDEKLFF. DNA for the CDR3: TGCAGCGTTGTAGAGGGTTTGGATGAGAAACTGTTTTTT.

The genes are TRBV12-3 or TRBV12-4 and TRBJ2-1; TRBD2 aligns across 13 bases. With 6 bases clipped from V and 8 bases from J, the junction kept 10 bases outside the gene matches. The CDR3 is 16 amino acids. The CDR3 sequence: CASSEGRGTSGDEQFF. The CDR3 DNA follows: TGTGCCAGCAGCGAGGGGCGGGGGACTAGCGGGGATGAGCAGTTCTTC.

A note on this clonotype: Only one base separates this from a far larger clonotype, so it likely reflects a read error. The chain recombines TRBV27 with TRBJ2-7; D gene ambiguous. Germline V gives CDR1 MNHEY, CDR2 SMNVEV (reference sequence). The ends were cut back, 4 bases at V and 7 bases at J, with 11 bases in the middle. This CDR3 comprises 12 residues. The CDR3 bases are TGTGCCAGCAGTTCCCTGTTGAATGAGCAGTACTTC. It is translated as CASSSLLNEQYF.

At least ten counts were recorded for this clonotype. The CDR3 region is CASSVGHDSREKLFF. CDR3 bases: TGTGCCAGCAGCGTGGGACATGACTCCCGTGAGAAACTGTTTTTT. The chain recombines TRBV9 with TRBJ1-4, with D possibly TRBD1 on 6 matching bases. CDR1 and CDR2 (germline): SGDLS, YYNGEE. The CDR3 contains 15 residues. Deletions cut 2 bases from V and 11 bases from J, with 19 bases between.

This clonotype was detected a few times. The V and J genes are TRBV29-1 and TRBJ1-2; D ambiguous. Germline loops: CDR1 SQVTM, CDR2 ANQGSEA. V lost 4 bases and J 3 bases, leaving 12 bases between the germline ends. CDR3 length equals 13 residues. CDR3 DNA: TGCAGCGTTGGAGCCGGGCGATACTATGGCTACACCTTC. It encodes CSVGAGRYYGYTF.

The CDR3 loop is CSVEIRSGDEQYF. The CDR3 coding sequence is TGCAGCGTTGAGATCCGGTCCGGGGACGAGCAGTACTTC. V usage is TRBV29-1 and J usage is TRBJ2-7; tentatively, D is TRBD2 (5 bases). The CDR3 covers 13 residues. The germline V and J ends were trimmed by 3 bases and 5 bases, with 14 bases remaining between them. Germline V gene lookup returns CDR1 SQVTM and CDR2 ANQGSEA.

Many counts were recorded for this clonotype. The CDR3 region has the DNA TGTGCCAGCAGCCACTCTAGACTAGCGGGAGGGGGTACCCCCTACGAGCAGTACTTC. Its translation: CASSHSRLAGGGTPYEQYF. The chain couples TRBV28 to TRBJ2-7; 14 nucleotides line up with TRBD2. After removal of 6 bases from V and 2 bases from J, the junction contained 15 bases not matched to a gene. The germline V gene encodes CDR1 MDHEN and CDR2 SYDVKM. The length of the CDR3 is 19 residues. The full variable domain, in which reference TRBV28 and TRBJ2-7 provide the parts outside the CDR3, is DVKVTQSSRYLVKRTGEKVFLECVQDMDHENMFWYRQDPGLGLRLIYFSYDVKMKEKGDIPEGYSVSREKKERFSLILESASTNQTSMYLCASSHSRLAGGGTPYEQYFGPGTRLTVT.

This chain joins TRBV5-5 and TRBJ2-7; 7 nucleotides agree with TRBD1. Per the germline V gene, CDR1 is SGHKS and CDR2 is YYEKEE (reference sequence). Germline trimming cut 3 bases from V and 2 bases from J; bases unmatched to any gene: 8. CDR3 length: 15 residues. This CDR3 is CASSWTGRVAYEQYF. The CDR3 DNA sequence: TGTGCCAGCAGCTGGACAGGAAGAGTGGCCTACGAGCAGTACTTC. Using reference TRBV5-5 and TRBJ2-7 for the parts outside the CDR3, the full variable domain is DAGVTQSPTHLIKTRGQQVTLRCSPISGHKSVSWYQQVLGQGPQFIFQYYEKEERGRGNFPDRFSARQFPNYSSELNVNALLLGDSALYLCASSWTGRVAYEQYFGPGTRLTVT.

J is TRBJ2-2 and V is TRBV7-3; 7 bases are shared with TRBD2. Trimming took 5 bases from V and 3 from J; bases not matched to a gene: 3. Germline V gene lookup returns CDR1 SGHTA and CDR2 FQGTGA. This CDR3 spans 14 amino acids. The CDR3 DNA reads as TGTGCCAGCAGCCGCGGGAGAGACACCGGGGAGCTGTTTTTT. Its protein product is CASSRGRDTGELFF.

There are many counts of this clonotype. The J gene is TRBJ2-1, the V gene TRBV12-3 or TRBV12-4; 9 nucleotides line up with TRBD1. The trim removed 6 bases at V and 4 bases at J, leaving 4 bases unmatched. CDR3 length equals 14 residues. The CDR3 region is CASSPTGGYNEQFF. The CDR3 DNA is TGTGCCAGCAGCCCGACAGGGGGATACAATGAGCAGTTCTTC.

Ten or more counts support this clonotype. The V and J genes are TRBV30 and TRBJ1-5, with TRBD1 identical over 9 bases. The V gene end was trimmed by 3 bases and the J gene end by 2 bases; junction bases not matched to a gene: 11. The germline CDR1 and CDR2 sequences are GTSNPN and SVGIG (reference sequence). The CDR3 sequence is 17 residues long. The DNA for the CDR3 is TGTGCCTGGAGCCAAGGGACAGGGTTCGCCGGCAATCAGCCCCAGCATTTT. Protein: CAWSQGTGFAGNQPQHF.

This clonotype was counted at least ten times. The chain links TRBV12-3 or TRBV12-4 to TRBJ2-7; 7 bases fit TRBD2. The CDR3 covers 12 residues. With 8 bases clipped from V and 7 bases from J, the junction kept 8 bases outside the gene matches. CDR3 DNA: TGTGCCAGCTCCTGGGGGAGGGTTGAGCAGTACTTC. Encoded protein: CASSWGRVEQYF.

This chain joins TRBV19 and TRBJ2-4; the D call may be TRBD1 or TRBD2 (5 bases each). V lost 0 bases and J lost 6, with 27 bases in between. The CDR3 consists of 20 residues. The germline V gene has CDR1 LNHDA and CDR2 SQIVND (reference sequence). The CDR3 bases are TGTGCCAGTAGTATAGATCCTCGGGGCCACGGGGCGAGACGCGGAAACATTCAGTACTTC. Amino acids: CASSIDPRGHGARRGNIQYF.

Ten or more counts support this clonotype. V gene TRBV20-1 combines with J gene TRBJ1-5; D gene unclear. The CDR3 runs to 12 residues. Germline loops: CDR1 DFQATT, CDR2 SNEGSKA (reference sequence). V was cut by 6 bases and J by 7 bases, with 13 bases left in between. DNA for the CDR3: TGCAGTGCAGGCGACTTTGGGCAGCCCCAGCATTTT. Its translation is CSAGDFGQPQHF.

This clonotype was found a few times. This sequence joins TRBV18 and TRBJ2-7; 8 bases match TRBD1. There are 17 residues in the CDR3. Germline CDR1 reads KGHSH; CDR2 reads LQKENI. Trimming cost V 1 base and J 7 bases; bases outside gene matches: 15. CDR3 residues: CASSPLWTGLGRGEQYF. CDR3 DNA: TGTGCCAGCTCACCACTCTGGACAGGGTTGGGACGCGGGGAGCAGTACTTC.

This chain connects TRBV11-2 to TRBJ2-1, with D perhaps TRBD1 (5 bases). The germline V gene has CDR1 SGHAT and CDR2 FQNNGV. The CDR3 is 14 residues long. Trimming took 1 base from V and 8 from J, leaving 12 bases between them. As DNA, the CDR3 is TGTGCCAGCAGCTTAGCGCAGGGATGGGATGAGCAGTTCTTC. Translation gives CASSLAQGWDEQFF.

The rearrangement uses TRBV29-1 and TRBJ1-1; D is perhaps TRBD1 (6 bases). The V gene lost 7 bases and the J gene lost 1 base, with 13 bases spanning the gap. CDR3 size: 13 residues. Germline-derived CDR1 and CDR2 are SQVTM and ANQGSEA. The CDR3 here is CSALDSTNTEAFF. The CDR3 DNA reads TGCAGCGCCCTGGACAGCACGAACACTGAAGCTTTCTTT.

This chain uses TRBV11-2 with TRBJ2-1; 9 bases fit TRBD2. Trimming took 7 bases from V and 3 from J; bases not matched to a gene: 10. Germline CDR1 reads SGHAT; CDR2 reads FQNNGV. CDR3 size: 16 residues. CDR3 sequence: CASTPLSGRFYNEQFF. For the CDR3, the DNA is TGTGCCAGCACCCCTCTCAGCGGGAGGTTCTACAATGAGCAGTTCTTC. The entire variable domain, with the rest obtained from reference TRBV11-2 and TRBJ2-1, is as follows: EAGVAQSPRYKIIEKRQSVAFWCNPISGHATLYWYQQILGQGPKLLIQFQNNGVVDDSQLPKDRFSAERLKGVDSTLKIQPAKLEDSAVYLCASTPLSGRFYNEQFFGPGTRLTVL.

As to this clonotype: An end of the junction differs from the germline gene, which may be a read error. The chain has TRBV20-1 and TRBJ2-1; D may be TRBD1 or TRBD2 (5 bases each). Germline CDR1 reads DFQATT; CDR2 reads SNEGSKA (reference sequence). The CDR3 consists of 13 residues. This chain's CDR3 is CSARAGNRDPRVF. CDR3 DNA sequence: TGCAGTGCTAGAGCGGGGAACCGGGACCCCCGGGTCTTC.

This clonotype was seen many times. The chain carries TRBV24-1 and TRBJ2-2, with TRBD2 matching over 8 bases. This CDR3 contains 17 residues. CDR1 is KGHDR, CDR2 SFDVKD, per germline. V was pared by 4 bases and J by 5 bases, with 11 bases of the junction left unmatched. CDR3 protein: CATSDLIGSGGTGELFF. The CDR3 DNA reads as TGTGCCACCAGTGACTTAATCGGTTCGGGAGGGACCGGGGAGCTGTTTTTT.

The table lists this clonotype with many counts. This chain joins TRBV12-3 or TRBV12-4 and TRBJ2-1; a possible D gene is TRBD1 (5 bases). The V gene lost 6 bases and the J gene lost 10 bases, with 13 bases spanning the gap. The CDR3 is 12 amino acids. The CDR3 DNA follows: TGTGCCAGCAGCCGATTCGCAGGGGAGCAGTTCTTC. Translation gives CASSRFAGEQFF.

V is TRBV9 and J is TRBJ2-1; D not certain. The germline V gene has CDR1 SGDLS and CDR2 YYNGEE. This CDR3 has 12 amino acids. Trimming removed 2 bases from V and 6 bases from J, with 6 bases in between. CDR3 coding DNA: TGTGCCAGCAGCGTCTCATTCAATGAGCAGTTCTTC. Its translation is CASSVSFNEQFF.

This clonotype was counted at least ten times. This sequence joins TRBV6-5 and TRBJ1-4; the match to TRBD1 covers 8 bases. CDR3 length equals 15 residues. Germline V gives CDR1 MNHEY, CDR2 SVGAGI. Trimming removed 4 bases from V and 8 bases from J; junction bases left unmatched: 9. The CDR3: CASSSSGQGDEKLFF. The CDR3 DNA reads TGTGCCAGCAGTTCCTCCGGACAGGGAGACGAAAAACTGTTTTTT.

V usage is TRBV20-1 and J usage is TRBJ2-1; possibly TRBD2 for D (7 bases). Trimming stripped 5 bases from V and 3 bases from J, with 17 bases between. The CDR3 has 15 amino acids. Germline V lookup: CDR1 DFQATT, CDR2 SNEGSKA (reference sequence). The CDR3 here is CSASLGGQGYNEQFF. CDR3 bases: TGCAGTGCTTCGCTCGGGGGGCAAGGCTACAATGAGCAGTTCTTC.

This clonotype was counted at least ten times. The chain employs TRBV12-5 and TRBJ2-5, with 8 bases aligning to TRBD1. Germline V gene data show CDR1 as LGHNT and CDR2 as FRNRAP. CDR3 size: 16 residues. The V gene end was trimmed by 0 bases and the J gene end by 5 bases; junction bases not matched to a gene: 8. The CDR3 nucleotides read TGTGCTAGTGGTTTGGTATTGAGGACAGGGTCGGAGACCCAGTACTTC. As protein: CASGLVLRTGSETQYF.